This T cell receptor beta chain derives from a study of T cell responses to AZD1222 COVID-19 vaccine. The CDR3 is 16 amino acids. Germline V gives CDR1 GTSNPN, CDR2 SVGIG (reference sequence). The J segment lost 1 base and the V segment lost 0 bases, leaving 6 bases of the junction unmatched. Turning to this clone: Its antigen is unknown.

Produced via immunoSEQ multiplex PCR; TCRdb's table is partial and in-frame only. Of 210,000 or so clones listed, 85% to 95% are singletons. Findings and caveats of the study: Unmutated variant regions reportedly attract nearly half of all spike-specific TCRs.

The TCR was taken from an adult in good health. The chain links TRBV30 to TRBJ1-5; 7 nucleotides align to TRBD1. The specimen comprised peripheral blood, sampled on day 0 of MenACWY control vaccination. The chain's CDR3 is CAWSVRTGGSNQPQHF. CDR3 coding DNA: TGTGCCTGGAGTGTACGGACAGGAGGGAGCAATCAGCCCCAGCATTTT.